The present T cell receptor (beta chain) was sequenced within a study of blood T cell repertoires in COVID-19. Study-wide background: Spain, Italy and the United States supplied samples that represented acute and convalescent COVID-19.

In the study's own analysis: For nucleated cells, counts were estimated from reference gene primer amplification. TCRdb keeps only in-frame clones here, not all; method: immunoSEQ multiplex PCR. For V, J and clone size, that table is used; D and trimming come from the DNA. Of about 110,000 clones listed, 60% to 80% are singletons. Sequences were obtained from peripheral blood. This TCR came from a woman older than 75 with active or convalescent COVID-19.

The CDR3 here is CASSPTPRDFAAGGRADTQYF. Here the CDR3 DNA reads TGTGCCAGCAGTCCTACCCCTCGGGATTTTGCTGCGGGAGGCCGAGCAGATACGCAGTATTTT. This chain connects TRBV21-1 to TRBJ2-3; TRBD2, the table's D call, lacks a check against the DNA. TRBV21-1 is assigned pseudogene status. The CDR3 runs 21 residues.